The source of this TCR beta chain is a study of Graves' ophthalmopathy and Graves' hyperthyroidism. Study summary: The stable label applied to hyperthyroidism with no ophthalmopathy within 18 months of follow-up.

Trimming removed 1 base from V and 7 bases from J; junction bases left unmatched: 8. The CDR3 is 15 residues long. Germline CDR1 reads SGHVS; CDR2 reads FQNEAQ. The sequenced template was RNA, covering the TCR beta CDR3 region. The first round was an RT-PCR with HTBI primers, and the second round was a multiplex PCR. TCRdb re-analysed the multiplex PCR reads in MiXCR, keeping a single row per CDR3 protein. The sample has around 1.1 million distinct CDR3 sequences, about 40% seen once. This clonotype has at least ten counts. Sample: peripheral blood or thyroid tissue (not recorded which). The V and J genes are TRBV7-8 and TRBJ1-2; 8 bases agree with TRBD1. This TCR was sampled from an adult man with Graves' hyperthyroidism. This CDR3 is CASSLVRGPWGGYTF. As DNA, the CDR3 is TGTGCCAGCAGCTTAGTCAGGGGGCCCTGGGGTGGCTACACCTTC.